One sample yielded the 28 T cell receptor beta chains listed below, sequenced in a study of glioma-infiltrating T cells. The iRepertoire nested amplicon-rescue multiplex PCR amplified TCR alpha and beta CDR3s from RNA. TCRdb re-derived calls from the multiplex PCR reads in MiXCR, one entry per CDR3 protein. The sample lists about 410,000 distinct CDR3 sequences; around 38% were seen once. The sample was glioma tissue, nonneoplastic brain tissue, or PBMCs (not recorded which). All receptors derive from a human donor with low-grade glioma or glioblastoma, undergoing nonglioma brain surgery, or in good health (not recorded which).

This clonotype came up many times. CDR3 sequence reads: CASSLRTGGHYEQYF. CDR3 DNA sequence: TGCGCCAGCAGCCTCCGGACAGGGGGCCACTACGAGCAGTACTTC. This chain joins TRBV4-1 and TRBJ2-7; 11 bases match TRBD1. The CDR3 runs to 15 residues. Germline CDR1 MGHRA, CDR2 YSYEKL. The V and J ends lost 4 bases and 3 bases, in that order; junction bases with no gene match: 5.

The sample holds many counts of this clonotype. The chain employs TRBV6-2 or TRBV6-3 and TRBJ2-7, with D uncertain. V was shortened by 2 bases and J by 5 bases, with 13 bases between the two germline ends. Germline V gives CDR1 MNHEY, CDR2 SVGEGT. The CDR3 loop spans 14 amino acids. The CDR3 DNA reads TGTGCCAGCAGTTACGTAACCGTCGAGAACGAGCAGTACTTC. Translation gives CASSYVTVENEQYF.

Turning to this clonotype: This clone may be a read error of a much larger clone one base away. The chain combines TRBV15 with TRBJ1-1, with D possibly TRBD1 on 5 matching bases. CDR3 length: 13 amino acids. The germline gives CDR1 LNHNV, CDR2 YYDKDF (reference sequence). The CDR3 DNA is TGTGCCAACAGCAGTTACCGGGACGGTGAAGCTTTCTTT. Residues: CANSSYRDGEAFF.

This clonotype appeared many times. This chain uses TRBV11-2 with TRBJ2-7; D ambiguous. V gave up 4 bases and J gave up 2 bases, with 12 bases separating them. The CDR3 runs 14 residues. CDR1 and CDR2 (germline): SGHAT, FQNNGV. For the CDR3, the DNA is TGTGCCAGCAGCTCCCTATCCAGTACCTACGAGCAGTACTTC. It encodes CASSSLSSTYEQYF.

This clonotype was observed once. This chain links TRBV19 with TRBJ2-2; D remains ambiguous. V was cut by 3 bases and J by 7 bases, with 9 bases left in between. Germline V lookup: CDR1 LNHDA, CDR2 SQIVND (reference sequence). The CDR3 loop spans 13 amino acids. CDR3 sequence (DNA): TGTGCCAGTAGTATGCCGGCTGTCGGGGAGCTGTTTTTT. It specifies CASSMPAVGELFF. Variable domain in full (rest from reference TRBV19 and TRBJ2-2): DGGITQSPKYLFRKEGQNVTLSCEQNLNHDAMYWYRQDPGQGLRLIYYSQIVNDFQKGDIAEGYSVSREKKESFPLTVTSAQKNPTAFYLCASSMPAVGELFFGEGSRLTVL.

This clonotype was counted ten times or more. The chain links TRBV7-8 to TRBJ2-1; D gene unclear. V was trimmed by 4 bases and J by 0 bases, leaving 10 bases between them. The CDR3 runs to 15 residues. Per germline, CDR1 SGHVS and CDR2 FQNEAQ. CDR3 nucleotides: TGTGCCAGCAGCTCCCGAGAAAGCTCCTACAATGAGCAGTTCTTC. This translates into CASSSRESSYNEQFF.

The J gene is TRBJ2-1, the V gene TRBV7-2; weak D call: TRBD2 (6 bases). The CDR3 length is 15 residues. V lost 1 base, J lost 7 bases, and 14 bases lay in between. CDR1 is SGHTA and CDR2 is FQGNSA in the germline V gene. CDR3 sequence (DNA): TGTGCCAGCAGCTTAGTTTCGGGCGGGAAGAATGAGCAGTTCTTC. Residues: CASSLVSGGKNEQFF.

The chain has TRBV20-1 and TRBJ1-2, with D perhaps TRBD1 (5 bases). This CDR3 has 13 residues. In germline, CDR1 is DFQATT, CDR2 SNEGSKA (reference sequence). Trimming cost V 0 bases and J 10 bases, with 15 bases left between them. CDR3 region: CSARDRVNHNYTF. CDR3 nucleotide sequence: TGCAGTGCTAGAGACAGGGTGAACCATAACTACACCTTC.

The chain is built from TRBV20-1 and TRBJ1-2; maybe TRBD1 (5 bases). Trimming took 5 bases from V and 4 from J, leaving 11 bases between them. Germline V CDR1 and CDR2: DFQATT, SNEGSKA (reference sequence). This CDR3 spans 12 amino acids. The CDR3 loop reads CSAPGDFYGYTF. CDR3 bases: TGCAGTGCTCCGGGGGACTTCTATGGCTACACCTTC.

The chain uses TRBV29-1 and TRBJ1-1, with a possible D match to TRBD1 (5 bases). Trimming took off 7 bases at V and 1 base at J, with 13 bases between the two ends. The CDR3 runs to 13 residues. The V gene's germline CDR1 is SQVTM and CDR2 ANQGSEA. The CDR3 DNA follows: TGCAGCGGTTCGGGACTGCAGAACACTGAAGCTTTCTTT. Residues: CSGSGLQNTEAFF.

The chain is built from TRBV4-3 and TRBJ1-4; the match to TRBD1 covers 7 bases. Germline CDR1 is LGHNA and CDR2 is YSLEER. Germline trimming cut 3 bases from V and 6 bases from J; bases unmatched to any gene: 10. This CDR3 region has 16 residues. The DNA of the CDR3 is TGCGCCAGCAGCCAGATGCCGACAGGGCCGTATGAAAAACTGTTTTTT. Translating it yields CASSQMPTGPYEKLFF.

The chain combines TRBV5-1 with TRBJ2-7, with D perhaps TRBD1 (6 bases). This CDR3 spans 14 amino acids. V lost 1 base to trimming and J lost 2 bases, with 10 bases between them. Germline V gene lookup returns CDR1 SGHRS and CDR2 YFSETQ. The CDR3 reads CASSLNTGTYEQYF. In DNA, the CDR3 is TGCGCCAGCAGCTTGAATACAGGGACCTACGAGCAGTACTTC.

This chain connects TRBV5-4 to TRBJ2-5, with a tentative D call TRBD1 (6 bases). The CDR3 is made up of 16 amino acids. Trimming removed 4 bases from V and 5 bases from J, with 21 bases in between. Germline-derived CDR1 and CDR2 are SGHNT and YYREEE (reference sequence). CDR3 sequence (DNA): TGTGCCAGCAGCAGCGCAGGGGTCCAATGGGGGGAGACCCAGTACTTC. Protein product: CASSSAGVQWGETQYF. Looking up the rest from reference TRBV5-4 and TRBJ2-5 gives the full variable domain: ETGVTQSPTHLIKTRGQQVTLRCSSQSGHNTVSWYQQALGQGPQFIFQYYREEENGRGNFPPRFSGLQFPNYSSELNVNALELDDSALYLCASSSAGVQWGETQYFGPGTRLLVL.

This clonotype was seen ten or more times. The chain carries TRBV27 and TRBJ2-5; 7 bases are shared with TRBD1. J was trimmed by 6 bases and V by 10 bases; bases with no gene match: 11. Germline-derived CDR1 and CDR2 are MNHEY and SMNVEV (reference sequence). The CDR3 runs 13 residues. The CDR3 loop is CATRQGWEKTQYF. DNA for the CDR3: TGTGCCACCCGACAGGGTTGGGAAAAGACCCAGTACTTC.

The J gene is TRBJ2-1, the V gene TRBV29-1; 11 bases are shared with TRBD2. Per germline, CDR1 SQVTM and CDR2 ANQGSEA. The CDR3 is 18 amino acids. V trimming: 5 bases; J trimming: 0 bases; junction bases outside the gene matches: 12. The CDR3 is CSVFLAGGLRSSYNEQFF. In nucleotides, the CDR3 is TGCAGCGTTTTTCTAGCGGGAGGCCTCCGAAGCTCCTACAATGAGCAGTTCTTC.

This clonotype was found many times. The V gene is TRBV25-1, the J gene TRBJ1-5; D is unclear. This CDR3 has 14 residues. V was clipped by 1 base and J by 1 base, with 5 bases between them. Germline assignment: CDR1 MGHDK and CDR2 SYGVNS. CDR3 bases: TGTGCCAGCAGTGAATTGGGAAGCAATCAGCCCCAGCATTTT. This translates into CASSELGSNQPQHF. Full variable domain (rest looked up from reference TRBV25-1 and TRBJ1-5): EADIYQTPRYLVIGTGKKITLECSQTMGHDKMYWYQQDPGMELHLIHYSYGVNSTEKGDLSSESTVSRIRTEHFPLTLESARPSHTSQYLCASSELGSNQPQHFGDGTRLSIL.

As concerns this clonotype: This sequence may be a read error, since a much larger clone differs from it by one base. A read error is likely, as this CDR3 ends without the conserved phenylalanine or tryptophan. The chain couples TRBV15 to TRBJ2-7, with 7 bases that match TRBD1. The trim removed 3 bases at V and 4 bases at J, leaving 3 bases unmatched. The V gene's germline CDR1 is LNHNV and CDR2 YYDKDF (reference sequence). The CDR3 covers 13 residues. The CDR3 DNA reads TGTGCCACCAGCAGGGGACAGCTTTACGAGCAGTACCTC. Encoded protein: CATSRGQLYEQYL.

The genes are TRBV20-1 and TRBJ1-1; no reliable D call. Trimming took off 0 bases at V and 4 bases at J, with 12 bases between the two ends. Germline CDR1 is DFQATT and CDR2 is SNEGSKA (reference sequence). This CDR3 is built from 14 residues. In DNA, the CDR3 is TGCAGTGCTAGAGATCATGGGCGGGCCACTGAAGCTTTCTTT. Translated, it gives CSARDHGRATEAFF.

This clonotype has a count of ten or more. The chain has TRBV28 and TRBJ2-7, with 13 nucleotides matching TRBD2. Germline lookup yields CDR1 MDHEN and CDR2 SYDVKM. The CDR3 consists of 15 residues. Trimming removed 2 bases from V and 4 bases from J; junction bases left unmatched: 2. CDR3 sequence: CASSLGLAGVYEQYF. Here the CDR3 DNA reads TGTGCCAGCAGTTTAGGACTAGCGGGAGTTTACGAGCAGTACTTC.

As to this clonotype: Here the CDR3 omits its conserved ending phenylalanine or tryptophan, so a read error is the likely source. The J gene is TRBJ1-6, the V gene TRBV6-1; D is uncertain. In germline, CDR1 is MNHNS, CDR2 SASEGT. Trimming pared 6 bases from V and 7 bases from J, leaving 13 bases between. The CDR3 length is 14 residues. The CDR3 DNA reads as TGTGCCAGCAGCCAAGGGAAAGTGAATTCACCCCTCCACCTT. Residues: CASSQGKVNSPLHL.

V gene TRBV20-1 combines with J gene TRBJ2-1, with 9 bases lining up with TRBD2. From germline, CDR1 is DFQATT and CDR2 SNEGSKA (reference sequence). J gave up 3 bases and V 5 bases, and 8 bases lay outside the gene matches. The CDR3 is made up of 15 amino acids. In nucleotides, the CDR3 is TGCAGTGCTGGAAGGACTAGCGTAATCTACAATGAGCAGTTCTTC. This translates into CSAGRTSVIYNEQFF.

In its sample, this clonotype was seen many times. This chain links TRBV25-1 with TRBJ1-5, with D perhaps TRBD1 (6 bases). The CDR3 is 13 residues long. CDR1 is MGHDK and CDR2 is SYGVNS in the germline V gene. V lost 4 bases to trimming and J lost 6 bases, with 10 bases between them. CDR3 in DNA: TGTGCCAGCAGTGCGACAGGAATTCAGCCCCAGCATTTT. Protein: CASSATGIQPQHF.

For this clonotype: Given the absence of the conserved phenylalanine or tryptophan at the CDR3 end, a read error is likely. This rearrangement joins TRBV20-1 to TRBJ2-5; 9 bases fit TRBD2. CDR3 length: 15 amino acids. Germline V CDR1 and CDR2: DFQATT, SNEGSKA (reference sequence). Losses at the gene ends were 0 bases for V and 4 bases for J; bases not matched to a gene: 6. CDR3 coding DNA: TGCAGTGCTAGAGATATGGGACTAGCTGTAGAGACCCAGTACATC. This codes for CSARDMGLAVETQYI.

The V and J genes are TRBV19 and TRBJ2-1; no reliable D call. In germline, CDR1 is LNHDA, CDR2 SQIVND (reference sequence). V lost 3 bases and J 0 bases, leaving 12 bases between the germline ends. The CDR3 is 16 residues long. The CDR3 sequence is CASSIEVGSSYNEQFF. Written as DNA, the CDR3 is TGTGCCAGTAGTATTGAGGTGGGAAGCTCCTACAATGAGCAGTTCTTC. The whole variable domain, filled in from reference TRBV19 and TRBJ2-1, reads DGGITQSPKYLFRKEGQNVTLSCEQNLNHDAMYWYRQDPGQGLRLIYYSQIVNDFQKGDIAEGYSVSREKKESFPLTVTSAQKNPTAFYLCASSIEVGSSYNEQFFGPGTRLTVL.

J is TRBJ2-3 and V is TRBV10-3; unclear D gene. Trimming took 8 bases from V and 0 from J, leaving 12 bases between them. This CDR3 contains 14 residues. Germline CDR1 ENHRY, CDR2 SYGVKD. DNA of the CDR3: TGTGCCATCGTAAGGGTGCAAAGCACAGATACGCAGTATTTT. Translating it yields CAIVRVQSTDTQYF.

V usage is TRBV6-5 and J usage is TRBJ2-7, with TRBD2 identical over 13 bases. Trimming cost V 6 bases and J 3 bases; bases outside gene matches: 8. The length of the CDR3 is 16 residues. Looked up from germline, CDR1 is MNHEY and CDR2 is SVGAGI. CDR3 sequence: CASRRLLAGGLYEQYF. Written as DNA, the CDR3 is TGTGCCAGCAGAAGATTACTAGCGGGAGGGCTCTACGAGCAGTACTTC.

With regard to this clonotype: Sequence at one end of the junction differs from germline and may be a read error. The chain employs TRBV20-1 and TRBJ1-5; D is ambiguous. The CDR3 spans 13 residues. Germline CDR1 reads DFQATT; CDR2 reads SNEGSKA (reference sequence). CDR3 loop: CSAIDRPNQPKHF. The DNA for the CDR3 is TGCAGTGCTATAGACCGTCCCAATCAGCCCAAGCATTTT.

Comment on this clonotype: An end of the junction does not agree with germline; a read error may underlie this. The gene calls are TRBV6-2 or TRBV6-3 and TRBJ2-7, with 7 bases identical to TRBD2. Germline CDR1 is MNHEY and CDR2 is SVGEGT. The CDR3 covers 13 residues. DNA for the CDR3: TGTGCCAGCAGTTGGAATGCGGGGGACGAGCAGTGCTTC. This gives the protein CASSWNAGDEQCF.